The 24 T cell receptor beta chains presented below share a single source sample, sequenced in a study of T cell repertoires in cytomegalovirus infection. TCRdb analysed the reads with MiXCR anew, one entry per CDR3 protein. Here the sample spans more than 150,000 distinct CDR3 sequences, around 22% being singletons. Specimen: PBMCs. Receptors originate from a human donor in good health (CMV status not recorded). Some clones in this sample may be carry-over from other donors' samples.

This clonotype has just a few counts. This chain uses TRBV5-4 with TRBJ2-5; 12 bases match TRBD2. Germline values: CDR1 SGHNT, CDR2 YYREEE (reference sequence). The CDR3 is 17 residues long. The trim removed 0 bases at V and 5 bases at J, leaving 8 bases unmatched. CDR3 nucleotide sequence: TGTGCCAGCAGCTTGGATCCGACTAGCGGGAGAGGGGAGACCCAGTACTTC. Translation gives CASSLDPTSGRGETQYF.

The table lists this clonotype with many counts. The V gene is TRBV7-2, the J gene TRBJ1-2; 7 positions agree with TRBD1. J was trimmed by 5 bases and V by 1 base; bases with no gene match: 1. Germline values: CDR1 SGHTA, CDR2 FQGNSA. CDR3 length: 13 amino acids. The CDR3 region has the DNA TGTGCCAGCAGCTTAGGGGGACAGTATGGCTACACCTTC. Its protein product is CASSLGGQYGYTF.

In its sample, this clonotype was seen many times. The chain links TRBV7-2 to TRBJ2-3; possibly TRBD2 for D (6 bases). Trimming stripped 7 bases from V and 5 bases from J, with 10 bases between. Per the germline V gene, CDR1 is SGHTA and CDR2 is FQGNSA. This CDR3 comprises 12 residues. The CDR3 sequence is CASTRLGDTQYF. In nucleotides, the CDR3 is TGTGCCAGCACCAGACTAGGAGATACGCAGTATTTT.

This clonotype was found many times. The chain has TRBV28 and TRBJ2-2; 8 nucleotides agree with TRBD2. In germline, CDR1 is MDHEN, CDR2 SYDVKM. Trimming took 7 bases from V and 1 from J; bases not matched to a gene: 8. The CDR3 loop spans 16 amino acids. DNA of the CDR3: TGTGCCAGCACCTTCGGGAGGGTAGTGAACACCGGGGAGCTGTTTTTT. Its translation: CASTFGRVVNTGELFF.

This clonotype is a singleton in its sample. The junction differs from germline at one of its ends, possibly a read error. The CDR3 here is CACRRTGESTEAFF. The DNA of the CDR3 is TGTGCCTGCAGGCGGACAGGGGAGAGCACTGAAGCTTTCTTT. The V gene is TRBV2, the J gene TRBJ1-1; the match to TRBD1 covers 9 bases. The germline gives CDR1 SNHLY, CDR2 FYNNEI. The CDR3 loop spans 14 amino acids. Full variable domain (remainder filled in from reference TRBV2 and TRBJ1-1): EPEVTQTPSHQVTQMGQEVILRCVPISNHLYFYWYRQILGQKVEFLVSFYNNEISEKSEIFDDQFSVERPDGSNFTLKIRSTKLEDSAMYFCACRRTGESTEAFFGQGTRLTVV.

The sample holds a few counts of this clonotype. The gene calls are TRBV14 and TRBJ1-1; TRBD1 is a possible D gene (6 bases). This CDR3 contains 14 residues. V dropped 1 base and J dropped 7 bases, with 13 bases sitting between them. The germline V gene has CDR1 SGHDN and CDR2 FVKESK. The CDR3 region is CASSQAGTRVEAFF. The CDR3 DNA follows: TGTGCCAGCAGCCAAGCTGGGACAAGAGTTGAAGCTTTCTTT.

This clonotype was counted once. The rearrangement uses TRBV6-5 and TRBJ2-2; 10 bases fit TRBD2. The CDR3 sequence is 16 residues long. The trim removed 4 bases at V and 7 bases at J, leaving 9 bases unmatched. The germline V gene encodes CDR1 MNHEY and CDR2 SVGAGI. For the CDR3, the DNA is TGTGCCAGCAGTTCCCCAGCTAGCGGGAGCATCGGGGAGCTGTTTTTT. Protein product: CASSSPASGSIGELFF.

In this sample, this clonotype turned up a few times. CDR3 bases: TGTGCCACCAGTGACACCAGGGTAAATGAGCAGTTCTTC. Its translation: CATSDTRVNEQFF. J is TRBJ2-1 and V is TRBV24-1; D may be TRBD1 (5 bases). The CDR3 is 13 amino acids. Germline lookup yields CDR1 KGHDR and CDR2 SFDVKD. The V end was cut by 4 bases, the J end by 7 bases, with 10 bases between.

The CDR3 loop reads CASGGQGAGFQPQHF. As DNA, the CDR3 is TGTGCTAGTGGTGGACAGGGGGCGGGTTTTCAGCCCCAGCATTTT. This chain connects TRBV12-5 to TRBJ1-5; 11 positions match TRBD1. The V gene's germline CDR1 is LGHNT and CDR2 FRNRAP. The length of the CDR3 is 15 residues. Trimming at V came to 5 bases and at J to 6 bases, leaving 6 bases not matched to a gene.

This chain joins TRBV4-2 and TRBJ2-1; 7 bases are shared with TRBD2. The CDR3 consists of 13 residues. The V gene's germline CDR1 is LGHNA and CDR2 YNFKEQ. With 2 bases clipped from V and 5 bases from J, the junction kept 0 bases outside the gene matches. The CDR3 coding sequence is TGTGCCAGCAGCCAACGGGAGGACAATGAGCAGTTCTTC. Protein: CASSQREDNEQFF.

This clonotype appeared a few times. CDR3 coding DNA: TGTGCCAGCAGCCCGCCCGGTCGCCCCAATGAGCAGTTCTTC. This sequence encodes CASSPPGRPNEQFF. The rearrangement joins TRBV5-6 to TRBJ2-1, with no clear D. The V and J ends lost 4 bases and 6 bases respectively, with 14 bases between them. The CDR3 runs 14 residues. CDR1 is SGHDT and CDR2 is YYEEEE in the germline V gene.

There are many counts of this clonotype. The chain joins TRBV28 to TRBJ2-2, with D tentatively TRBD1 (6 bases). Trimming shortened V by 8 bases and J by 1 base, and 14 bases separated the two germline ends. Germline V lookup: CDR1 MDHEN, CDR2 SYDVKM. This CDR3 contains 15 residues. The CDR3 spells CASLRWTENTGELFF. CDR3 DNA: TGTGCCAGCTTACGCTGGACAGAGAACACCGGGGAGCTGTTTTTT.

The J gene is TRBJ2-7, the V gene TRBV5-1; D uncertain. Germline assignment: CDR1 SGHRS and CDR2 YFSETQ. Trimming took 0 bases from V and 2 from J, leaving 6 bases between them. This CDR3 region has 13 residues. CDR3 nucleotide sequence: TGCGCCAGCAGCTTGGCCCCCGCCTACGAGCAGTACTTC. Translation: CASSLAPAYEQYF.

The J gene is TRBJ2-1, the V gene TRBV6-9; TRBD2 aligns across 12 bases. Germline V gene lookup returns CDR1 MNHGY and CDR2 SVAAGI. The CDR3 has 22 residues. V lost 4 bases, J lost 2 bases, and 21 bases stayed unmatched. The CDR3 loop is CASSSLGFGAETSGGPYNEQFF. The CDR3 coding sequence is TGTGCCAGCAGTTCATTGGGTTTCGGGGCTGAGACTAGCGGGGGACCCTACAATGAGCAGTTCTTC.

Only a few counts were recorded for this clonotype. CDR3 coding DNA: TGTGCCAGCAGTCCCTCCGCGGGGAACACCATATATTTT. This encodes CASSPSAGNTIYF. The chain is built from TRBV12-3 or TRBV12-4 and TRBJ1-3, with no clear D. Trimming stripped 5 bases from V and 7 bases from J, with 12 bases between. CDR3 length equals 13 residues.

The chain links TRBV9 to TRBJ2-2, with 11 bases lining up with TRBD2. The trim removed 4 bases at V and 4 bases at J, leaving 3 bases unmatched. The CDR3 runs 15 residues. Germline CDR1 SGDLS, CDR2 YYNGEE. CDR3 amino acids: CASSSSGGSTGELFF. In DNA form, the CDR3 reads TGTGCCAGCAGCTCTAGCGGGGGGAGCACCGGGGAGCTGTTTTTT.

The chain combines TRBV7-8 with TRBJ2-7, with TRBD1 matching over 10 bases. This CDR3 comprises 16 residues. The V segment lost 5 bases and the J segment 6 bases; nucleotides outside the gene matches: 13. The germline V gene has CDR1 SGHVS and CDR2 FQNEAQ. CDR3 in amino acids: CASSRGGGTGASEQYF. CDR3 DNA sequence: TGTGCCAGCAGCCGTGGAGGCGGGACAGGGGCCTCCGAGCAGTACTTC. The full variable domain, in which reference TRBV7-8 and TRBJ2-7 provide the parts outside the CDR3, is GAGVSQSPRYKVAKRGQDVALRCDPISGHVSLFWYQQALGQGPEFLTYFQNEAQLDKSGLPSDRFFAERPEGSVSTLKIQRTQQEDSAVYLCASSRGGGTGASEQYFGPGTRLTVT.

This clonotype was found a few times. This chain uses TRBV5-1 with TRBJ2-3; 9 bases fit TRBD2. The CDR3 length is 15 residues. V lost 0 bases, J lost 2 bases, and 1 base stayed unmatched. Per the germline V gene, CDR1 is SGHRS and CDR2 is YFSETQ. CDR3 nucleotide sequence: TGCGCCAGCAGCTTGGGGACTAGCGCCACAGATACGCAGTATTTT. Its translation is CASSLGTSATDTQYF.

This clonotype was observed a few times. The J gene is TRBJ2-1, the V gene TRBV30, with TRBD2 matching 14 bases. Looked up from germline, CDR1 is GTSNPN and CDR2 is SVGIG (reference sequence). V lost 1 base, J lost 10 bases, and 3 bases stayed unmatched. This CDR3 region has 14 residues. CDR3 loop: CAWSEGLAGEEQFF. Written as DNA, the CDR3 is TGTGCCTGGAGTGAGGGACTAGCGGGAGAAGAGCAGTTCTTC.

This clonotype was counted ten times or more. The chain uses TRBV7-2 and TRBJ2-3; unclear D gene. Trimming shortened V by 6 bases and J by 2 bases, and 3 bases separated the two germline ends. CDR1 and CDR2 (germline): SGHTA, FQGNSA. CDR3 length: 11 amino acids. The CDR3 spells CASSPTDTQYF. The CDR3 bases are TGTGCCAGCAGTCCCACAGATACGCAGTATTTT. Variable domain in full (rest from reference TRBV7-2 and TRBJ2-3): GAGVSQSPSNKVTEKGKDVELRCDPISGHTALYWYRQSLGQGLEFLIYFQGNSAPDKSGLPSDRFSAERTGGSVSTLTIQRTQQEDSAVYLCASSPTDTQYFGPGTRLTVL.

This clonotype was found a few times. The chain is built from TRBV7-9 and TRBJ2-1; D is ambiguous. Trimming shortened V by 5 bases and J by 4 bases, and 15 bases separated the two germline ends. Germline CDR1 reads SEHNR; CDR2 reads FQNEAQ (reference sequence). The CDR3 loop spans 15 amino acids. The chain's CDR3 is CASSAQPAVYNEQFF. The CDR3 region has the DNA TGTGCCAGCAGCGCGCAGCCGGCAGTGTACAATGAGCAGTTCTTC.

V is TRBV12-3 or TRBV12-4 and J is TRBJ1-3, with TRBD1 matching over 8 bases. V was pared by 3 bases and J by 4 bases, with 5 bases of the junction left unmatched. This CDR3 is 15 amino acids long. DNA of the CDR3: TGTGCCAGCAGTTTTCAGGGGGCAGGAGGAAACACCATATATTTT. Amino acid sequence: CASSFQGAGGNTIYF.

With regard to this clonotype: This could be a read error, since a much larger clone is one nucleotide away. In this CDR3 the conserved last residue, phenylalanine or tryptophan, is missing, so a read error is likely. The CDR3, as DNA: TGTGCCAGCAGCTCCCCGGGCCCTTACAATGAGCAGTTCTTA. It encodes CASSSPGPYNEQFL. This chain joins TRBV7-2 and TRBJ2-1; D is uncertain. The CDR3 covers 14 residues. The germline CDR1 and CDR2 sequences are SGHTA and FQGNSA. Trimming removed 4 bases from V and 4 bases from J, with 11 bases in between.

This clonotype appeared many times. The chain combines TRBV4-2 with TRBJ1-2; tentative D call: TRBD1 (6 bases). V was trimmed by 0 bases and J by 8 bases, leaving 16 bases between them. Germline assignment: CDR1 LGHNA and CDR2 YNFKEQ. The CDR3 runs 15 residues. The CDR3 bases are TGTGCCAGCAGCCAAGATCCGGACAGCGTTCGAGGCTACACCTTC. It codes for CASSQDPDSVRGYTF.